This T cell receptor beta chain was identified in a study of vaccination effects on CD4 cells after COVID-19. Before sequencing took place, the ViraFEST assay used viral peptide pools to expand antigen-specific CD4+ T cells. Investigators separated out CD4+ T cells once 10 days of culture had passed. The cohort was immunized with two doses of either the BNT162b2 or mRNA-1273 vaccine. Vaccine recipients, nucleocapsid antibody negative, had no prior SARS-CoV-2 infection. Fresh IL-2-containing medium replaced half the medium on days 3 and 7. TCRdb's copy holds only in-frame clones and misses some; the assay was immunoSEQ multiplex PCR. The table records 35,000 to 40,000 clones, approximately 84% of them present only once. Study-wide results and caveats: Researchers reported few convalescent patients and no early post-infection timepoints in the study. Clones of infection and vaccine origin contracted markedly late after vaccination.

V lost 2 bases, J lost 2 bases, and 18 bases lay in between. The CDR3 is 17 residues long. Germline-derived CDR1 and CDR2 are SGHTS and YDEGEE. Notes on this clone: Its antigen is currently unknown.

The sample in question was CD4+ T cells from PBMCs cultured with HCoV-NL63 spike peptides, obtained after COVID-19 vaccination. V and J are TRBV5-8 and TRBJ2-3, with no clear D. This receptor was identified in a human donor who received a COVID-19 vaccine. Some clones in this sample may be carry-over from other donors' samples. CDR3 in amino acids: CASSFRNTVSATDTQYF. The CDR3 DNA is TGTGCCAGCAGCTTCCGGAATACAGTCTCCGCCACAGATACGCAGTATTTT.